Presented here are 8 T cell receptor beta chains from one specimen sequenced in a study of spatial heterogeneity in lung cancer. Documented time point: sample taken at primary tumor resection. Overall study findings and caveats: Counts of expanded alpha and beta TCRs within tumors tracked the tumor nonsynonymous mutation count.

TCRdb processed the 5' RACE reads anew with MiXCR; each CDR3 protein has one entry. The sample includes roughly 7,800 distinct CDR3 sequences, 8.5% to 9.5% of them seen just once. Their target antigens are unknown. Specimen: lung tumor tissue, collected at surgery. The receptors here all came from a male donor with early-stage non-small cell lung cancer.

The V call is TRBV2, the J call TRBJ2-7; D is ambiguous. Germline CDR1 SNHLY, CDR2 FYNNEI. The CDR3 covers 14 residues. The germline V and J ends were trimmed by 2 bases and 4 bases, with 12 bases remaining between them. Here the CDR3 DNA reads TGTGCCAGCAGTGAATTTGTGTCCATTTACGAGCAGTACTTC. This codes for CASSEFVSIYEQYF.

This clonotype has more than one count but fewer than ten. V usage is TRBV20-1 and J usage is TRBJ1-1; D may be TRBD1 (5 bases). This CDR3 is 12 amino acids long. Deletions cut 3 bases from V and 1 base from J, with 6 bases between. Germline V gene data show CDR1 as DFQATT and CDR2 as SNEGSKA (reference sequence). This CDR3 is CSARGENTEAFF. The CDR3 nucleotides read TGCAGTGCTAGGGGGGAGAACACTGAAGCTTTCTTT.

This clonotype was observed many times. The V and J genes are TRBV29-1 and TRBJ2-5; unclear D gene. CDR1 and CDR2 from the germline V gene are SQVTM and ANQGSEA. This CDR3 has 13 amino acids. The V gene lost 2 bases and the J gene lost 1 base, with 8 bases spanning the gap. The CDR3 protein is CSVESDIQETQYF. The DNA for the CDR3 is TGCAGCGTTGAAAGCGACATCCAAGAGACCCAGTACTTC.

Judged by abundance, this clonotype is medium-sized. The V call is TRBV12-3 or TRBV12-4, the J call TRBJ1-5; D not resolved. Trimming cost V 5 bases and J 0 bases, with 11 bases left between them. There are 15 residues in the CDR3. The DNA for the CDR3 is TGTGCCAGCAGTCCCAAGGGCTATAGCAATCAGCCCCAGCATTTT. Protein: CASSPKGYSNQPQHF.

This clonotype was seen repeatedly, ten times or more. The chain couples TRBV11-2 to TRBJ1-2; D possibly corresponds to TRBD1 (6 bases). This CDR3 contains 17 residues. V lost 2 bases, J lost 6 bases, and 22 bases lay in between. From germline, CDR1 is SGHAT and CDR2 FQNNGV. Here the CDR3 reads CASSLSGTSKAADGYTF. The CDR3, as DNA: TGTGCCAGCAGCTTATCTGGGACATCAAAGGCGGCGGATGGCTACACCTTC.

This clonotype counts as medium-sized. The J gene is TRBJ1-2, the V gene TRBV7-2; no clear D. V lost 5 bases and J lost 1, with 14 bases in between. The germline V gene has CDR1 SGHTA and CDR2 FQGNSA. The CDR3 consists of 15 residues. Here the CDR3 reads CASSPSVTINYGYTF. The CDR3 nucleotides are TGTGCCAGCAGCCCGAGCGTCACGATTAACTATGGCTACACCTTC.

In its sample, this clonotype was seen a few times. The chain carries TRBV11-2 and TRBJ2-1; D not certain. This CDR3 region has 13 residues. V was pared by 4 bases and J by 10 bases, with 14 bases between. Looked up from germline, CDR1 is SGHAT and CDR2 is FQNNGV. The CDR3 spells CASSSRSSGEQFF. CDR3 coding DNA: TGTGCCAGCAGCTCGCGAAGCTCCGGGGAGCAGTTCTTC.

This clonotype is medium-sized. This chain joins TRBV2 and TRBJ2-7; D gene unclear. Germline values: CDR1 SNHLY, CDR2 FYNNEI. V lost 3 bases and J 3 bases, leaving 9 bases between the germline ends. This CDR3 is 13 amino acids long. The CDR3 protein is CASSEHSSYEQYF. DNA of the CDR3: TGTGCCAGCAGTGAGCACAGCAGCTACGAGCAGTACTTC.